Sequencing of this T cell receptor (beta chain) was carried out in a study of OX40 agonist ivuxolimab in advanced cancers. The table came from immunoSEQ multiplex PCR; TCRdb's copy has only in-frame clones and leaves some out. The data hold tens of thousands of clones, with 65% to 85% observed a single time. Germline V lookup: CDR1 SGHVS, CDR2 FQNEAQ. V was clipped by 5 bases and J by 1 base; unmatched bases: 6. This CDR3 is 15 amino acids long. This sequence originates from an adult with an advanced solid tumor such as melanoma, head and neck, liver or kidney cancer. This specimen consisted of CD4+ or CD8+ T cells sorted from blood, obtained in a trial of the OX40 agonist ivuxolimab. The rearrangement links TRBV7-8 to TRBJ2-3, with 7 positions matching TRBD1. CDR3 DNA sequence: TGTGCCAGCAGCGACCGGGACAGCCGCACAGATACGCAGTATTTT. This sequence encodes CASSDRDSRTDTQYF.